These 21 T cell receptor beta chains originate from one sample sequenced in a study of shared clonotypes between healthy human individuals (TCRdb year 2020). CD8 naive samples consisted of CD45RO-negative cells that were positively selected for CCR7, yielding a CD45RA+CCR7+ population without TemRA cells. The library was produced with the immunoSEQ multiplex PCR assay. Sourced from immuneACCESS, this table was stored by TCRdb with only in-frame sequences that have V and J called. A share of the clones is absent; for the studies checked, an unresolved V gene accounts for under half, and the remainder has no known explanation. Recorded for this sample are roughly 1,800,000 clones; less than 95% of them occurred a single time. The ten largest clones take up approximately 1% of the sample. The specimen sequenced was naive CD8+ T cells sorted from blood. The cell subset or site label for this specimen denotes: CD45RA+CCR7+. These receptors were obtained from a man between 18 and 35 years old in good health.

V is TRBV7-9 and J is TRBJ2-7, with 10 bases lining up with TRBD1. The germline CDR1 and CDR2 sequences are SEHNR and FQNEAQ (reference sequence). The CDR3 consists of 16 residues. V lost 1 base and J lost 0; bases outside the gene matches: 3. DNA for the CDR3: TGTGCCAGCAGCTTAGGACAGGGGGCGAGCTCCTACGAGCAGTACTTC. Its translation: CASSLGQGASSYEQYF.

This clone appeared a single time. The V call is TRBV6-6, the J call TRBJ1-2; D unclear. Germline V gene data show CDR1 as MNHNY and CDR2 as SVGAGI (reference sequence). V was cut by 0 bases and J by 4 bases, with 9 bases left in between. The CDR3 spans 14 residues. The CDR3 loop is CASSYSQALYGYTF. The CDR3 DNA reads as TGTGCCAGCAGTTACTCGCAGGCCCTCTATGGCTACACCTTC.

This chain connects TRBV4-1 to TRBJ1-2; 7 bases fit TRBD1. Germline loops: CDR1 MGHRA, CDR2 YSYEKL. The J segment lost 2 bases and the V segment lost 1 base, leaving 7 bases of the junction unmatched. The CDR3 length is 16 residues. As DNA, the CDR3 is TGCGCCAGCAGCCAAGGTGGCAGGGGGAAGAACTATGGCTACACCTTC. Its protein product is CASSQGGRGKNYGYTF.

This sequence joins TRBV6-1 and TRBJ2-7; TRBD2 matches 10 bases. The CDR3 loop spans 17 amino acids. Germline trimming cut 4 bases from V and 3 bases from J; bases unmatched to any gene: 12. Germline loops: CDR1 MNHNS, CDR2 SASEGT. CDR3 residues: CASSAPRLAGEIYEQYF. The CDR3, as DNA: TGTGCCAGCAGTGCCCCGCGGCTAGCGGGGGAAATCTACGAGCAGTACTTC.

The V call is TRBV19, the J call TRBJ1-2; D remains ambiguous. The CDR3 has 15 residues. The V gene lost 2 bases and the J gene lost 2 bases, with 12 bases spanning the gap. Looked up from germline, CDR1 is LNHDA and CDR2 is SQIVND (reference sequence). This chain's CDR3 is CASSITPDGNYGYTF. The CDR3 DNA reads TGTGCCAGTAGTATAACCCCCGACGGGAACTATGGCTACACCTTC.

CDR3 nucleotides: TGTGCCAGCAGCCCGATCCCCAGTCGGGGCTACACCTTC. Its translation: CASSPIPSRGYTF. J is TRBJ1-2 and V is TRBV6-5; D gene ambiguous. The CDR3 contains 13 residues. From germline, CDR1 is MNHEY and CDR2 SVGAGI. Trimming cost V 6 bases and J 8 bases, with 16 bases left between them.

Concerning this clone: At the DNA level, this CDR3 is encoded by other sequences in the same sample as well. The chain couples TRBV5-1 to TRBJ2-7, with D hard to call. This CDR3 region has 12 residues. V shed 0 bases and J shed 6 bases, with 7 bases lying between them. Germline V CDR1 and CDR2: SGHRS, YFSETQ. This chain's CDR3 is CASSLAGGEQYF. DNA of the CDR3: TGCGCCAGCAGCTTGGCTGGTGGCGAGCAGTACTTC.

For this clone: At the DNA level, this CDR3 is encoded by other sequences in the same sample as well. This sequence joins TRBV4-1 and TRBJ2-2; D perhaps matches TRBD2 (6 bases). V was clipped by 4 bases and J by 1 base, with 7 bases between them. The CDR3 is made up of 14 amino acids. Germline-derived CDR1 and CDR2 are MGHRA and YSYEKL. The CDR3 reads CASSPGLNTGELFF. CDR3 in DNA: TGCGCCAGCAGCCCGGGACTGAACACCGGGGAGCTGTTTTTT.

The chain has TRBV11-3 and TRBJ2-1; D may match TRBD1 or TRBD2 (5 bases each). CDR3 size: 13 residues. Deletions cut 1 base from V and 6 bases from J, with 7 bases between. The germline V gene encodes CDR1 SGHNT and CDR2 YENEEA. Written as DNA, the CDR3 is TGTGCCAGCAGCTTAGTGGGACCCAATGAGCAGTTCTTC. It specifies CASSLVGPNEQFF.

The chain is built from TRBV7-9 and TRBJ1-2; D uncertain. This CDR3 is 14 amino acids long. Germline CDR1 SEHNR, CDR2 FQNEAQ (reference sequence). V lost 7 bases and J lost 5, with 17 bases in between. The CDR3 DNA reads TGTGCCAGCAACCTCCGTGCAGGTAGGTATGGCTACACCTTC. It is translated as CASNLRAGRYGYTF.

The table lists this clone with a count of one. CDR3 sequence reads: CASSFRGGSYEQYF. CDR3 nucleotide sequence: TGTGCCAGCAGCTTTCGCGGGGGCTCCTACGAGCAGTACTTC. This sequence joins TRBV7-8 and TRBJ2-7, with 7 bases lining up with TRBD2. Germline trimming cut 3 bases from V and 0 bases from J; bases unmatched to any gene: 2. This CDR3 has 14 residues. Germline V gives CDR1 SGHVS, CDR2 FQNEAQ.

About this clone itself: This same CDR3 is encoded by further DNA sequences in the sample. The chain has TRBV6-5 and TRBJ1-5; 8 bases map to TRBD1. This CDR3 is built from 15 residues. Germline CDR1 MNHEY, CDR2 SVGAGI. J gave up 6 bases and V 0 bases, and 4 bases lay outside the gene matches. The CDR3 here is CASSYSSGGGQPQHF. The CDR3 nucleotides are TGTGCCAGCAGTTACTCATCAGGGGGCGGTCAGCCCCAGCATTTT.

The V call is TRBV28, the J call TRBJ2-3; 8 bases align to TRBD2. In germline, CDR1 is MDHEN, CDR2 SYDVKM. The CDR3 contains 14 residues. V was pared by 10 bases and J by 4 bases, with 10 bases of the junction left unmatched. CDR3: CATQVRGASDTQYF. The CDR3 DNA sequence: TGTGCCACCCAGGTGCGGGGGGCATCAGATACGCAGTATTTT.

This chain joins TRBV4-1 and TRBJ2-1; TRBD2 is a possible D gene (5 bases). V was trimmed by 5 bases and J by 2 bases, leaving 13 bases between them. This CDR3 has 15 residues. Germline CDR1 reads MGHRA; CDR2 reads YSYEKL. The CDR3, as DNA: TGCGCCAGCAGCATCGCTAGCCAAACCTACAATGAGCAGTTCTTC. Translation: CASSIASQTYNEQFF.

This clone was seen just once. V is TRBV6-5 and J is TRBJ1-1, with 7 bases matching TRBD1. Germline trimming cut 5 bases from V and 5 bases from J; bases unmatched to any gene: 5. The germline gives CDR1 MNHEY, CDR2 SVGAGI. This CDR3 comprises 13 residues. CDR3: CASSETGRTEAFF. The CDR3 bases are TGTGCCAGCAGTGAGACAGGGAGAACTGAAGCTTTCTTT.

This chain uses TRBV11-2 with TRBJ1-5; 7 bases agree with TRBD1. CDR1 and CDR2 from the germline V gene are SGHAT and FQNNGV. This CDR3 has 15 amino acids. V lost 2 bases, J lost 4 bases, and 5 bases stayed unmatched. CDR3 sequence (DNA): TGTGCCAGCAGCTTAAGAGGGGGCGGAAATCAGCCCCAGCATTTT. Protein product: CASSLRGGGNQPQHF.

The chain uses TRBV6-1 and TRBJ2-7; D is ambiguous. CDR3 length equals 13 residues. Per the germline V gene, CDR1 is MNHNS and CDR2 is SASEGT. The ends were cut back, 10 bases at V and 2 bases at J, with 15 bases in the middle. CDR3 in amino acids: CATSHSPAYEQYF. The CDR3 bases are TGTGCCACCTCTCACTCGCCGGCCTACGAGCAGTACTTC.

V is TRBV15 and J is TRBJ2-3; 14 bases are a match to TRBD2. Trimming removed 4 bases from V and 8 bases from J; junction bases left unmatched: 8. This CDR3 region has 16 residues. Germline CDR1 reads LNHNV; CDR2 reads YYDKDF (reference sequence). The CDR3 region has the DNA TGTGCCACCAGCACGGGGACTAGCGGGGGTGGGGCTACGCAGTATTTT. Protein sequence: CATSTGTSGGGATQYF.

This clone was detected only once. This rearrangement joins TRBV14 to TRBJ2-2; 7 positions agree with TRBD1. V shed 1 base, J shed 5 bases, and the junction held 4 bases outside the gene matches. The germline gives CDR1 SGHDN, CDR2 FVKESK. The CDR3 consists of 15 residues. CDR3 amino acids: CASSQVRGRTGELFF. As DNA, the CDR3 is TGTGCCAGCAGCCAAGTAAGGGGGCGGACCGGGGAGCTGTTTTTT.

A word on this clone: The sample contains more than one DNA sequence encoding this CDR3. The chain recombines TRBV20-1 with TRBJ2-5, with D unclear. Deletions cut 0 bases from V and 5 bases from J, with 4 bases between. The CDR3 contains 11 residues. Germline loops: CDR1 DFQATT, CDR2 SNEGSKA (reference sequence). The CDR3 sequence: CSARDGETQYF. For the CDR3, the DNA is TGCAGTGCTAGAGATGGCGAGACCCAGTACTTC.

The rearrangement joins TRBV9 to TRBJ2-1, with 7 bases fitting TRBD1. This CDR3 has 14 residues. Germline-derived CDR1 and CDR2 are SGDLS and YYNGEE. The junction had 11 bases not matched to a gene; V was cut back by 4 bases and J by 10 bases. In nucleotides, the CDR3 is TGTGCCAGCAGCACCCCCTTCCGGGACAGAGAGCAGTTCTTC. It translates to CASSTPFRDREQFF.